The 10 T cell receptor beta chains below all came from one sample that was sequenced in a study of human T cells and chemical hapten exposure. TCRdb recomputed calls from the RACE reads with MiXCR, one row per CDR3 protein. Found here are 350,000 to 400,000 distinct CDR3 sequences, approximately 5% of them singletons; the top ten hold approximately 2.4%. Time point indicated: pre-sensitization, week 0. Treatment defined: therapeutic diphenylcyclopropenone sensitization with weekly scalp DPC. The sequenced sample was whole blood, obtained in connection with sensitization to the hapten diphenylcyclopropenone (DPC). The receptors derive from a woman between 50 and 59 years old with alopecia areata. Some clones in this sample may be carry-over from other donors' samples.

The table lists this clonotype with many counts. The chain combines TRBV7-8 with TRBJ2-3, with unresolved D. Germline CDR1 and CDR2: SGHVS and FQNEAQ. The CDR3 has 11 amino acids. V gave up 6 bases and J gave up 1 base, with 2 bases separating them. CDR3 DNA sequence: TGTGCCAGCAGGGGCACAGATACGCAGTATTTT. This codes for CASRGTDTQYF.

This clonotype was detected ten times or more. The chain uses TRBV29-1 and TRBJ2-1; the D is unclear. The CDR3 length is 15 residues. From germline, CDR1 is SQVTM and CDR2 ANQGSEA. Between the trimmed V and J ends, which lost 1 base and 7 bases, there was a span of 17 bases. The DNA for the CDR3 is TGCAGCGTTGAAGGGGGTCCGTCCTTCAGGAATGAGCAGTTCTTC. Translated: CSVEGGPSFRNEQFF.

This clonotype was observed many times. The rearrangement uses TRBV12-3 or TRBV12-4 and TRBJ2-1, with D uncertain. The CDR3 contains 10 residues. Trimming removed 6 bases from V and 10 bases from J, with 7 bases in between. The DNA for the CDR3 is TGTGCCAGCAGGGGAAAGGAGCAGTTCTTC. It is translated as CASRGKEQFF.

This clonotype was seen at least ten times. The chain uses TRBV5-1 and TRBJ2-1; TRBD1 matches 8 bases. The germline V gene encodes CDR1 SGHRS and CDR2 YFSETQ. V was clipped by 1 base and J by 1 base; unmatched bases: 1. The CDR3 extends over 15 amino acids. The DNA for the CDR3 is TGCGCCAGCAGCTTGACAGGGGGGTCCTACAATGAGCAGTTCTTC. This sequence encodes CASSLTGGSYNEQFF.

Ten or more counts support this clonotype. The chain has TRBV6-5 and TRBJ1-2; possibly TRBD1 for D (6 bases). The ends were cut back, 0 bases at V and 6 bases at J, with 14 bases in the middle. This CDR3 spans 15 amino acids. Germline CDR1 and CDR2: MNHEY and SVGAGI. CDR3 amino acids: CASSYSVGGSDGYTF. CDR3 bases: TGTGCCAGCAGTTACTCGGTAGGGGGGTCTGATGGCTACACCTTC.

This clonotype was found many times. DNA for the CDR3: TGCAGTGCAAGTTCTCGGACTAGCGGGATCACAGATACGCAGTATTTT. This translates into CSASSRTSGITDTQYF. This chain uses TRBV20-1 with TRBJ2-3; TRBD2 matches at 12 bases. This CDR3 region has 16 residues. Trimming at V came to 6 bases and at J to 2 bases, leaving 9 bases not matched to a gene. In germline, CDR1 is DFQATT, CDR2 SNEGSKA (reference sequence).

V is TRBV12-3 or TRBV12-4 and J is TRBJ1-1, with a weak D call TRBD1 (6 bases). There are 13 residues in the CDR3. The V end lost 5 bases, the J end lost 5 bases, and 12 bases lay between the germline ends. In DNA form, the CDR3 reads TGTGCCAGCAGTCCTCAGGGGTTGACTGAAGCTTTCTTT. Protein sequence: CASSPQGLTEAFF.

This clonotype appeared many times. The junction and the germline gene differ at one end; a read error may be behind it. This chain uses TRBV6-6 with TRBJ1-1, with 7 bases that match TRBD1. The CDR3 contains 15 residues. Per the germline V gene, CDR1 is MNHNY and CDR2 is SVGAGI (reference sequence). CDR3 in DNA: TGTGCCAGCAGTCACTCCAACAGGGGTAACACTGAAGCTTTCTTT. Translated: CASSHSNRGNTEAFF.

Ten or more counts support this clonotype. V is TRBV25-1 and J is TRBJ1-5; 8 bases are shared with TRBD1. CDR3 size: 14 residues. The junction had 5 bases not matched to a gene; V was cut back by 4 bases and J by 6 bases. Germline lookup yields CDR1 MGHDK and CDR2 SYGVNS. The CDR3 sequence is CASSATGESQPQHF. CDR3 bases: TGTGCCAGCAGTGCGACAGGGGAGAGTCAGCCCCAGCATTTT.

Turning to this clonotype: A much larger clone differs by one base, so this may be a read error. This chain uses TRBV25-1 with TRBJ1-1; no definite D call. The V gene's germline CDR1 is MGHDK and CDR2 SYGVNS. The CDR3 has 14 amino acids. The CDR3, as DNA: TGTGCCAGCAGCCCCTTGGGAGAGCCCACTGGAGCTTTCTTT. As protein: CASSPLGEPTGAFF.